The T cell receptor (beta chain) under discussion was sequenced for a study of tumor-infiltrating lymphocytes in oesophageal squamous cell carcinoma. Using its own MiXCR run on the PCR reads, TCRdb lists one record per CDR3 protein. Of approximately 13,000 distinct CDR3 sequences in the sample, roughly half are singletons; the top ten hold less than 45%. This TCR was sampled from a male donor with esophageal squamous cell carcinoma. Sequenced input: esophageal tumor tissue.

This chain's CDR3 is CSAPTPGQRNQPQHF. DNA for the CDR3: TGCAGTGCTCCTACCCCGGGACAGAGAAATCAGCCCCAGCATTTT. V is TRBV20-1 and J is TRBJ1-5; 7 bases fit TRBD1. This CDR3 is built from 15 residues. The germline gives CDR1 DFQATT, CDR2 SNEGSKA (reference sequence). Unmatched junction bases numbered 11, after V lost 5 bases and J lost 4 bases.